The rows below give T cell receptor beta chains drawn from one sample of a study of control samples from healthy donors and cancer patients. Sequencing used immunoSEQ multiplex PCR; TCRdb keeps in-frame clones, though not all of them. This table holds roughly 40,000 clones, roughly 90% found once. Sequenced input: blood. The source is a woman in her fifties or sixties in good health. Each CDR3 is given with its conserved first and last residue. Fields, in order: V gene, D gene, J gene, clone size, CDR3 protein, CDR3 DNA. D genes are given only for firm matches. Clone size is given for some rows only: seen once, a few or many times, or a class if the clone is expanded.

TRBV15	.	TRBJ2-7	.	CATSRENRGGYEQYF	TGTGCCACCAGCAGAGAGAACAGGGGAGGCTACGAGCAGTACTTC
TRBV6-5	TRBD1	TRBJ1-6	.	CASSRDRQNNSPLHF	TGTGCCAGCAGCCGGGACAGGCAGAATAATTCACCCCTCCACTTT
TRBV10-3	TRBD1	TRBJ1-3	once	CAISASTGYSGNTIYF	TGTGCCATCAGCGCGTCGACAGGGTACTCTGGAAACACCATATATTTT
TRBV28	.	TRBJ1-2	.	CASRRGGLLYGYTF	TGTGCCAGCAGACGGGGGGGGCTTCTCTATGGCTACACCTTC
TRBV30	.	TRBJ1-6	once	CAWSDAGRYYNSPLHF	TGTGCCTGGAGTGACGCCGGGAGATATTATAATTCACCCCTCCACTTT
TRBV6-5	TRBD1	TRBJ2-7	.	CASFSTGSSYEQYF	TGTGCCAGTTTTTCGACAGGGAGCTCCTACGAGCAGTACTTC
TRBV6-5	.	TRBJ2-2	.	CASSPYTGELFF	TGTGCCAGCAGTCCATACACCGGGGAGCTGTTTTTT
TRBV5-5	TRBD1	TRBJ1-2	.	CASSPGQGSEGYTF	TGTGCCAGCAGCCCAGGACAGGGGAGTGAAGGCTACACCTTC
TRBV19	.	TRBJ2-1	.	CASMSLRGDPDSYNEQFF	TGTGCCAGTATGAGTTTGAGGGGGGATCCCGATTCCTACAATGAGCAGTTCTTC
TRBV4-1	TRBD1	TRBJ1-6	few	CASSQGGTGGNSPLHF	TGCGCCAGCAGCCAAGGCGGGACAGGGGGGAATTCACCCCTCCACTTT
TRBV6-2/TRBV6-3	.	TRBJ2-2	.	CASSYPRGENTGELFF	TGTGCCAGCAGTTACCCCAGGGGAGAAAACACCGGGGAGCTGTTTTTT
TRBV19	.	TRBJ1-1	.	CASSRGPDTEAFF	TGTGCCAGTAGTAGAGGGCCCGACACTGAAGCTTTCTTT
TRBV6-6	TRBD1	TRBJ1-5	.	CASSYSRAGGDQPQHF	TGTGCCAGCAGTTACTCGAGGGCAGGGGGAGATCAGCCCCAGCATTTT
TRBV9	TRBD2	TRBJ2-2	.	CASKEGTSGTGELFF	TGTGCCAGCAAAGAGGGGACTAGCGGCACCGGGGAGCTGTTTTTT
TRBV7-8	TRBD2	TRBJ2-2	.	CASSETARGEPNTGELFF	TGTGCCAGCAGCGAGACGGCGCGGGGGGAGCCGAACACCGGGGAGCTGTTTTTT
TRBV29-1	TRBD1	TRBJ1-2	.	CSALTGDYGYTF	TGCAGCGCCCTGACAGGGGACTATGGCTACACCTTC
TRBV3-1/TRBV3-2	TRBD2	TRBJ2-2	.	CASSPQTSPYTGELFF	TGTGCCAGCAGCCCTCAGACTAGCCCGTACACCGGGGAGCTGTTTTTT
TRBV3-1/TRBV3-2	.	TRBJ2-7	.	CASSQEEGGTYEQYF	TGTGCCAGCAGCCAAGAAGAGGGGGGTACCTACGAGCAGTACTTC
TRBV6-2/TRBV6-3	TRBD1	TRBJ2-5	.	CASSYPGGQVRTQYF	TGTGCCAGCAGTTACCCAGGGGGCCAGGTACGGACCCAGTACTTC
TRBV28	TRBD1	TRBJ2-7	.	CASSLPGTVSYEQYF	TGTGCCAGCAGTCTACCTGGGACAGTCTCCTACGAGCAGTACTTC
TRBV18	TRBD1	TRBJ1-5	.	CASSQTGGFFTQHF	TGTGCCAGCTCACAGACAGGGGGATTTTTTACCCAGCATTTT
TRBV29-1	.	TRBJ2-7	.	CSVVRAQGYEQYF	TGCAGCGTTGTAAGGGCCCAGGGCTACGAGCAGTACTTC
TRBV13	.	TRBJ2-7	.	CASSKRQVYEQYF	TGTGCCAGCAGCAAAAGACAGGTCTACGAGCAGTACTTC
TRBV7-8	.	TRBJ2-1	.	CASSGRLVYEQFF	TGTGCCAGCAGCGGGCGACTAGTTTATGAGCAGTTCTTC
TRBV27	.	TRBJ1-2	once	CASSPRRGALYGYTF	TGTGCCAGCAGTCCCCGGAGGGGCGCCTTATATGGCTACACCTTC
TRBV5-1	.	TRBJ2-7	.	CASRQSSYEQYF	TGCGCCAGCAGGCAGAGCTCCTACGAGCAGTACTTC
TRBV7-3	.	TRBJ2-7	.	CASSYDGNYEQYF	TGTGCCAGCAGCTATGACGGAAACTACGAGCAGTACTTC
TRBV27	.	TRBJ2-3	.	CASSQTTGTDTQYF	TGTGCCAGCAGTCAGACGACGGGCACAGATACGCAGTATTTT
TRBV15	.	TRBJ1-5	few	CATNRGAEFGNQPQHF	TGTGCCACCAACCGGGGAGCAGAATTCGGCAATCAGCCCCAGCATTTT
TRBV5-8	.	TRBJ2-5	.	CASSYRNHQETQYF	TGTGCCAGCAGCTACAGGAACCACCAAGAGACCCAGTACTTC
TRBV20-1	.	TRBJ1-2	.	CSARRDGYTF	TGCAGTGCGCGCAGGGATGGCTACACCTTC
TRBV12-3/TRBV12-4	.	TRBJ1-5	.	CASRGTVNQPQHF	TGTGCCAGCAGGGGTACAGTCAATCAGCCCCAGCATTTT
TRBV5-1	TRBD1	TRBJ1-2	.	CASSPDRDGYTF	TGCGCCAGCAGCCCAGACAGGGACGGCTACACCTTC
TRBV6-2/TRBV6-3	TRBD1	TRBJ1-5	.	CASSTLDRGGGQPQHF	TGTGCCAGCAGCACCCTAGACAGGGGAGGGGGTCAGCCCCAGCATTTT
TRBV5-1	.	TRBJ2-5	.	CASSLGGRFMETQYF	TGCGCCAGCAGCTTGGGAGGGCGTTTTATGGAGACCCAGTACTTC
TRBV14	.	TRBJ2-3	.	CASSQGIPDTQYF	TGTGCCAGCAGCCAAGGAATCCCGGATACGCAGTATTTT
TRBV2	.	TRBJ1-5	.	CASSWGDRQPQHF	TGTGCCAGCAGCTGGGGGGATCGTCAGCCCCAGCATTTT
TRBV6-5	TRBD1	TRBJ1-3	once	CASTPPRAGGDTIYF	TGTGCCAGCACTCCACCTAGGGCAGGGGGGGACACCATATATTTT
TRBV7-8	.	TRBJ1-5	.	CASSLAGSHQPQHF	TGTGCCAGCAGCCTGGCCGGGTCCCATCAGCCCCAGCATTTT
TRBV7-7	.	TRBJ1-1	once	CASSPTTGNTEAFF	TGTGCCAGCAGCCCAACGACAGGGAACACTGAAGCTTTCTTT
TRBV15	TRBD1	TRBJ1-2	.	CATSSATRQGSYTF	TGTGCCACCAGCAGCGCAACCCGACAGGGCAGCTACACCTTC
TRBV6-5	.	TRBJ1-1	.	CASTSPDSTEAFF	TGTGCCAGCACCTCCCCGGACAGCACTGAAGCTTTCTTT